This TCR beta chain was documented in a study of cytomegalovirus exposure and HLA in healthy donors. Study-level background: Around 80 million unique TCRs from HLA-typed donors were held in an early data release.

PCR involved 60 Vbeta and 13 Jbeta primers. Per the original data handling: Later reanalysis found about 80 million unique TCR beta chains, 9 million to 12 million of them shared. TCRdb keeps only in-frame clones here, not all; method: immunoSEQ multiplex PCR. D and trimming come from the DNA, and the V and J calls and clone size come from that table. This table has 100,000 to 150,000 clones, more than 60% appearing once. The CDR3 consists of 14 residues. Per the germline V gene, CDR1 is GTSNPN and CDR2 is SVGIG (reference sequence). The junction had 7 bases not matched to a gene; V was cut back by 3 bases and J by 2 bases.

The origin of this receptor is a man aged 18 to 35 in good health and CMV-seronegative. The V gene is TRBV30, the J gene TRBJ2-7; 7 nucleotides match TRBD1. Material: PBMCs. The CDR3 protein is CAWSETGTAYEQYF. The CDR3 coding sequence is TGTGCCTGGAGCGAAACCGGGACAGCCTACGAGCAGTACTTC. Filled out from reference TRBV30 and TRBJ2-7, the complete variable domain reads SQTIHQWPATLVQPVGSPLSLECTVEGTSNPNLYWYRQAAGRGLQLLFYSVGIGQISSEVPQNLSASRPQDRQFILSSKKLLLSDSGFYLCAWSETGTAYEQYFGPGTRLTVT.